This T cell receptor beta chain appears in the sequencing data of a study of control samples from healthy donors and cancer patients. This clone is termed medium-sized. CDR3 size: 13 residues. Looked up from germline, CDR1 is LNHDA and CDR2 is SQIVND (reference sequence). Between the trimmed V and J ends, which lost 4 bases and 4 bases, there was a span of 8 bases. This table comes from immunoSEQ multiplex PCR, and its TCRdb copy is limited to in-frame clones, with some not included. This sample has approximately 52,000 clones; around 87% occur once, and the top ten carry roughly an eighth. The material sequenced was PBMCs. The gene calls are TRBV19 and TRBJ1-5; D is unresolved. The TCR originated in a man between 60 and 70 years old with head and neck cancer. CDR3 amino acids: CASSRVRNQPQHF. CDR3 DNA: TGTGCCAGTAGTAGGGTGAGGAATCAGCCCCAGCATTTT. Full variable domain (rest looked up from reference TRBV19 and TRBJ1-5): DGGITQSPKYLFRKEGQNVTLSCEQNLNHDAMYWYRQDPGQGLRLIYYSQIVNDFQKGDIAEGYSVSREKKESFPLTVTSAQKNPTAFYLCASSRVRNQPQHFGDGTRLSIL.